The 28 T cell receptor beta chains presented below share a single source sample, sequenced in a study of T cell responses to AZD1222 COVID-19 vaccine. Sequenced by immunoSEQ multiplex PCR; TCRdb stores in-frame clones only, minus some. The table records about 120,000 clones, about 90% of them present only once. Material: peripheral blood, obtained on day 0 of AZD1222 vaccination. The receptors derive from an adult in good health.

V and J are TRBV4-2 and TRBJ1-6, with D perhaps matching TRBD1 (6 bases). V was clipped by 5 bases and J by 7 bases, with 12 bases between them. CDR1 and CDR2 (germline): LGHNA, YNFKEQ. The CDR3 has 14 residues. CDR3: CASSTRTENSPLHF. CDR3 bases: TGTGCCAGCAGCACCCGGACAGAGAATTCACCCCTCCACTTT.

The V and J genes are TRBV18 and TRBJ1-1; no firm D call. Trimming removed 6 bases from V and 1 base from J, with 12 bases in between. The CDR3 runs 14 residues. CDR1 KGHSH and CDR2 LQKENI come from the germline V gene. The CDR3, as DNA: TGTGCCAGCTCCGCTGAGACGGCGAACACTGAAGCTTTCTTT. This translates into CASSAETANTEAFF.

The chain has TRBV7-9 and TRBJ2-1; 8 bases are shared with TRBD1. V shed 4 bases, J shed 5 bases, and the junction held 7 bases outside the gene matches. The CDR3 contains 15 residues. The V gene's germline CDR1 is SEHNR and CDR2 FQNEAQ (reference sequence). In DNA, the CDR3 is TGTGCCAGCAGCTGGACAGGGTTCGGGGACAATGAGCAGTTCTTC. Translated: CASSWTGFGDNEQFF.

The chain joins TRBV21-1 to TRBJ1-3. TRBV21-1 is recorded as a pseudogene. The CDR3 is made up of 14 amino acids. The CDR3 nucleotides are TGTGCCAGCAGCAAAAGGCCTTCTTCAAACACCATATATTTT. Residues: CASSKRPSSNTIYF.

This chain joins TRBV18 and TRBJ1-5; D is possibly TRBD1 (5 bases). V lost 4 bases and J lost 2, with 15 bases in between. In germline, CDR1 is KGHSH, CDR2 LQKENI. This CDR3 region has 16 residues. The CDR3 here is CASSLTAGMGNQPQHF. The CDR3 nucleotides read TGTGCCAGCTCACTTACAGCAGGGATGGGCAATCAGCCCCAGCATTTT.

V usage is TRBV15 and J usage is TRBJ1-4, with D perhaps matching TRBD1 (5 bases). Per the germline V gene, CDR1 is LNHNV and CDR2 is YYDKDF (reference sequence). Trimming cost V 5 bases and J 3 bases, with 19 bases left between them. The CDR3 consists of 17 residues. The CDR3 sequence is CATSPLRGQAANEKLFF. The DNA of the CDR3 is TGTGCCACCAGCCCCCTTAGGGGTCAGGCGGCTAATGAAAAACTGTTTTTT.

CDR3: CASSTPQEASGSSYNEQFF. CDR3 DNA: TGTGCCAGCAGCACCCCCCAGGAGGCTAGCGGGAGCTCCTACAATGAGCAGTTCTTC. This chain links TRBV9 with TRBJ2-1; 10 bases align to TRBD2. The junction had 13 bases not matched to a gene; V was cut back by 4 bases and J by 0 bases. CDR1 and CDR2 (germline): SGDLS, YYNGEE. This CDR3 contains 19 residues.

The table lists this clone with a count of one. The CDR3 DNA follows: TGCGCCAGCAGCCCCGGACACGGCGAGGGGCCCCAGCATTTT. As protein: CASSPGHGEGPQHF. The rearrangement joins TRBV5-1 to TRBJ1-5, with a tentative D call TRBD1 (5 bases). CDR1 and CDR2 from the germline V gene are SGHRS and YFSETQ. The CDR3 runs 14 residues. The V end lost 4 bases, the J end lost 9 bases, and 17 bases lay between the germline ends. Filled out from reference TRBV5-1 and TRBJ1-5, the complete variable domain reads KAGVTQTPRYLIKTRGQQVTLSCSPISGHRSVSWYQQTPGQGLQFLFEYFSETQRNKGNFPGRFSGRQFSNSRSEMNVSTLELGDSALYLCASSPGHGEGPQHFGDGTRLSIL.

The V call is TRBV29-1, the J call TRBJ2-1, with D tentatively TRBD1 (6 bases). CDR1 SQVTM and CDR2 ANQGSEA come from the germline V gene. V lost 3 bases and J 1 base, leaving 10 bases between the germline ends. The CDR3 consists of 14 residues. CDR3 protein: CSVEGRGSYNEQFF. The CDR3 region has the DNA TGCAGCGTTGAGGGCAGGGGTTCCTACAATGAGCAGTTCTTC.

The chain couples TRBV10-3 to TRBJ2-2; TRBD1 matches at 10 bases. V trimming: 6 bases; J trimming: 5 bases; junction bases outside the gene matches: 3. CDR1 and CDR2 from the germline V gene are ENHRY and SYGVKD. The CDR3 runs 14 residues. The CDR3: CAIRGTGVTGELFF. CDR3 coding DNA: TGTGCCATCAGGGGGACAGGGGTTACCGGGGAGCTGTTTTTT.

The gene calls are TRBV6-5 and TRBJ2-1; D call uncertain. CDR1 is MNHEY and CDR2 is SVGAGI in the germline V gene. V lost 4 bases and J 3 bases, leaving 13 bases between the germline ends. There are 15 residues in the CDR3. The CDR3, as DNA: TGTGCCAGCAGTTTTGGAGAGGCACGCTACAATGAGCAGTTCTTC. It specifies CASSFGEARYNEQFF.

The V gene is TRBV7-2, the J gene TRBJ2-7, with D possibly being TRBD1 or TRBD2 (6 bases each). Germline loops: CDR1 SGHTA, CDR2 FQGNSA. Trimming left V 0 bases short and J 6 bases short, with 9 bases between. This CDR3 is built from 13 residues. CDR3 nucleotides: TGTGCCAGCAGCTTAGCCAGGGGAGGCGAGCAGTACTTC. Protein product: CASSLARGGEQYF.

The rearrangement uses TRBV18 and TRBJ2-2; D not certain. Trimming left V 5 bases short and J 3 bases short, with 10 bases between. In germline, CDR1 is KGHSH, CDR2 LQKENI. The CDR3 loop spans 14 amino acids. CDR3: CASSGLRDTGELFF. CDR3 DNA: TGTGCCAGCTCAGGTCTCAGAGACACCGGGGAGCTGTTTTTT.

CDR3 DNA: TGTGCCAGCACCCTACTCCGGGACAGCGGCTTCAATGAGCAGTTCTTC. Residues: CASTLLRDSGFNEQFF. This chain joins TRBV28 and TRBJ2-1; 7 bases map to TRBD1. Germline CDR1 MDHEN, CDR2 SYDVKM. Trimming cost V 7 bases and J 6 bases; bases outside gene matches: 15. The CDR3 contains 16 residues.

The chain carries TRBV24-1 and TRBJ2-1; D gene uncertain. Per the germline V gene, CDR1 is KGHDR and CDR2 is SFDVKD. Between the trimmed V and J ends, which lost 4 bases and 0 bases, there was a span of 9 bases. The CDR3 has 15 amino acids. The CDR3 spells CATSEGYSSYNEQFF. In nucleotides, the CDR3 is TGTGCCACCAGTGAGGGCTACAGCTCCTACAATGAGCAGTTCTTC.

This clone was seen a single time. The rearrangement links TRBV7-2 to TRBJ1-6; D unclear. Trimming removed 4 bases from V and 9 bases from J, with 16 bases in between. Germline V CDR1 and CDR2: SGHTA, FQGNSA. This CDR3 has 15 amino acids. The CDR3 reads CASSSRANQRSPLHF. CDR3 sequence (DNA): TGTGCCAGCAGCTCCCGGGCAAACCAGCGTTCACCCCTCCACTTT.

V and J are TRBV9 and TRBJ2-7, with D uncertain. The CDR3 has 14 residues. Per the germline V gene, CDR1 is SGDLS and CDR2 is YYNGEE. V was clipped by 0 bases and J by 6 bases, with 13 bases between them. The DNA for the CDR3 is TGTGCCAGCAGCGTAGCTTGGGGAAGCCGCGAGCAGTACTTC. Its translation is CASSVAWGSREQYF. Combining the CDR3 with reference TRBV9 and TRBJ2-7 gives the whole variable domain DSGVTQTPKHLITATGQRVTLRCSPRSGDLSVYWYQQSLDQGLQFLIQYYNGEERAKGNILERFSAQQFPDLHSELNLSSLELGDSALYFCASSVAWGSREQYFGPGTRLTVT.

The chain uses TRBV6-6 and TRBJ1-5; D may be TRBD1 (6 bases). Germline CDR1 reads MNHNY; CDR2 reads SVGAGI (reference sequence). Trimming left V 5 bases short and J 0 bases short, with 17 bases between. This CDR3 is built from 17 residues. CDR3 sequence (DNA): TGTGCCAGCAGTCGCAAGGGACATCTTCATAGCAATCAGCCCCAGCATTTT. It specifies CASSRKGHLHSNQPQHF.

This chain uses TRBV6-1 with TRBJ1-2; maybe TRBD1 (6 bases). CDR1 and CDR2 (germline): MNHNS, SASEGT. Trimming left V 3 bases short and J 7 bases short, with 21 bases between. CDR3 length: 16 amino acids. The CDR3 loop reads CASSDRGGGLYSGYTF. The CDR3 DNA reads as TGTGCCAGCAGTGACAGAGGCGGGGGCCTCTACTCTGGCTACACCTTC.

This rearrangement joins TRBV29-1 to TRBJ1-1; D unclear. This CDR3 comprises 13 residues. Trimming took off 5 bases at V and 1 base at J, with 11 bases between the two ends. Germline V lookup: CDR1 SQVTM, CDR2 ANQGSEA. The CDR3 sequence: CSVRTVGNTEAFF. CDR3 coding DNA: TGCAGCGTTCGGACCGTAGGGAACACTGAAGCTTTCTTT. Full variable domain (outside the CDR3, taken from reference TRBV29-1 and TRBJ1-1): SAVISQKPSRDICQRGTSLTIQCQVDSQVTMMFWYRQQPGQSLTLIATANQGSEATYESGFVIDKFPISRPNLTFSTLTVSNMSPEDSSIYLCSVRTVGNTEAFFGQGTRLTVV.

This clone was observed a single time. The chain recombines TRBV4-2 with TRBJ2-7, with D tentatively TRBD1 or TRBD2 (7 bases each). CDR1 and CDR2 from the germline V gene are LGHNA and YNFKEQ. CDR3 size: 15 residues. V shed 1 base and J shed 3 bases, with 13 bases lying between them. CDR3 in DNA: TGTGCCAGCAGCCAAGGGGAGGGGGCGGACTACGAGCAGTACTTC. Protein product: CASSQGEGADYEQYF.

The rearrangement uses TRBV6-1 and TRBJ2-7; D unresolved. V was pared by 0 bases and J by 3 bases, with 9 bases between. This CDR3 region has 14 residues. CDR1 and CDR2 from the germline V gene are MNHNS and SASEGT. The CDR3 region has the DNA TGTGCCAGCAGTGAAGCGGGGATTCGCTACGAGCAGTACTTC. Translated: CASSEAGIRYEQYF.

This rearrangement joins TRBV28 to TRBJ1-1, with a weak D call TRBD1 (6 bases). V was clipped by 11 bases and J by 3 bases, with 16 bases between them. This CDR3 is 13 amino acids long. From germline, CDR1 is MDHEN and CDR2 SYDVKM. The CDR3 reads CASPGRGDTEAFF. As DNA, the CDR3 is TGTGCCTCTCCAGGGAGGGGGGACACTGAAGCTTTCTTT.

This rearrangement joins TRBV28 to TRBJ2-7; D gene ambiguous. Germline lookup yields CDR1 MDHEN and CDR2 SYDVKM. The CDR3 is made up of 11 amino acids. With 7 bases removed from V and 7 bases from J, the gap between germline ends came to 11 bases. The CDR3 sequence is CASTSFGEQYF. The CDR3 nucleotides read TGTGCCAGCACCTCCTTTGGGGAGCAGTACTTC.

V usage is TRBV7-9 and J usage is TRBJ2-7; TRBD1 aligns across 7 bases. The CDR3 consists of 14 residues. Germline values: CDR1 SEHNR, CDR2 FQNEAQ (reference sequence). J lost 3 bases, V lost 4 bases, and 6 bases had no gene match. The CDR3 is CASSSRDRSYEQYF. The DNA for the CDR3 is TGTGCCAGCAGCTCCCGGGACAGAAGCTACGAGCAGTACTTC.

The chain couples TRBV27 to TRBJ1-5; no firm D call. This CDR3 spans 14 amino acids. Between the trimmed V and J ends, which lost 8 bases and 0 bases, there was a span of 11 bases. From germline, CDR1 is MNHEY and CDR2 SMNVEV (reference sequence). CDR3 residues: CASGPTYSNQPQHF. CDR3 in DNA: TGTGCCAGCGGGCCCACCTATAGCAATCAGCCCCAGCATTTT.

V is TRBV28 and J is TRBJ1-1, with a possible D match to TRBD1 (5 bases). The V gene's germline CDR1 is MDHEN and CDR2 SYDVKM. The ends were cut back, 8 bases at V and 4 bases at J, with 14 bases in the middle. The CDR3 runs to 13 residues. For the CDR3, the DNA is TGTGCCAGCCTTTCGGGGCGAGGCACTGAAGCTTTCTTT. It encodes CASLSGRGTEAFF. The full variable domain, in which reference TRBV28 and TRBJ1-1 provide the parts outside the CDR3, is DVKVTQSSRYLVKRTGEKVFLECVQDMDHENMFWYRQDPGLGLRLIYFSYDVKMKEKGDIPEGYSVSREKKERFSLILESASTNQTSMYLCASLSGRGTEAFFGQGTRLTVV.

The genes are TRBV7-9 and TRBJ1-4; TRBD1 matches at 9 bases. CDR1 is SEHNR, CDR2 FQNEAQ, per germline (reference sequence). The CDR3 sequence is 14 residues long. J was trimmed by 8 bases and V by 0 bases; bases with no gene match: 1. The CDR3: CASSLAGQGEKLFF. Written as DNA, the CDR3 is TGTGCCAGCAGCTTAGCGGGACAGGGAGAAAAACTGTTTTTT.